These 2 T cell receptor beta chains were sequenced from one sample in a study of OX40 agonist ivuxolimab in advanced cancers. Method: immunoSEQ multiplex PCR; TCRdb's copy keeps in-frame clones and lacks some. The sample has 70,000 to 85,000 clones; roughly 82% are singletons. Material: CD4+ or CD8+ T cells sorted from blood, obtained in a trial of the OX40 agonist ivuxolimab. These receptors all stem from an adult with an advanced solid tumor such as melanoma, head and neck, liver or kidney cancer.

The rearrangement uses TRBV7-2 and TRBJ1-1, with D unresolved. This CDR3 has 14 amino acids. CDR1 is SGHTA, CDR2 FQGNSA, per germline. Deletions cut 5 bases from V and 1 base from J, with 11 bases between. CDR3 loop: CASSPSQQNTEAFF. In DNA form, the CDR3 reads TGTGCCAGCAGCCCCTCTCAGCAGAACACTGAAGCTTTCTTT.

The CDR3 DNA sequence: TGTGCCAGCTCAGCGAATCGGGGGGGCTATGGCTACACCTTC. Its protein is CASSANRGGYGYTF. The chain employs TRBV18 and TRBJ1-2, with D perhaps matching TRBD1 (5 bases). V lost 5 bases, J lost 4 bases, and 14 bases lay in between. Germline V gene lookup returns CDR1 KGHSH and CDR2 LQKENI. The CDR3 covers 14 residues.